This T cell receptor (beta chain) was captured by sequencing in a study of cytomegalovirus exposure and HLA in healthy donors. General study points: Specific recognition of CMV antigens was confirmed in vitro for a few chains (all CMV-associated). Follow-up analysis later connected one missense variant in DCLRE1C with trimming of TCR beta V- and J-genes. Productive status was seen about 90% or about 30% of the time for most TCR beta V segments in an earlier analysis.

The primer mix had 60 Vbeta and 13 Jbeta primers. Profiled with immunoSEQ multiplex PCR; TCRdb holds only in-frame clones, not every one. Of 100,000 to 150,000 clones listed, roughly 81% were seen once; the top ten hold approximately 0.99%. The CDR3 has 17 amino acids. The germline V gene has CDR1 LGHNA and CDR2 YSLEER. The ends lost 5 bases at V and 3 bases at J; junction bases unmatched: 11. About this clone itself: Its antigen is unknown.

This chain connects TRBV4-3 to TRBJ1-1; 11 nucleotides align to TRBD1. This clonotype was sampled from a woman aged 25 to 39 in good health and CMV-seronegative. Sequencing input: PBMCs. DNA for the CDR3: TGCGCCAGCAGCAACAGCCGGGACAGGGGGTTAGACACTGAAGCTTTCTTT. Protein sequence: CASSNSRDRGLDTEAFF.